This TCR beta chain was recorded in a study of Ad26.COV2.S vaccination and SARS-CoV-2 variants. Study-level background: Among those in the COV1001 Ad26.COV2.S trial arm was the donor. Once or twice, 56 days apart, Ad26.COV2.S was delivered intramuscularly. Overall study findings and caveats: Following vaccination, spike-specific CD8+ and CD4+ T cell responses reportedly exhibited substantial breadth.

As for this clone: Antigen unknown.

TCRdb's table, derived via immunoSEQ multiplex PCR, lists solely in-frame clones and lacks some. The data contain about 400,000 clones, around 89% of them singletons. The CDR3 has 11 residues. CDR1 is MNHEY and CDR2 is SVGAGI in the germline V gene. The V end was cut by 4 bases, the J end by 2 bases, with 2 bases between. As for treatment: roughly 18 received Ad26.COV2.S at low or high dose, single or two shots; several received placebo; per-sample allocation not given. Samples were taken on day 63 after the first vaccine or placebo injection. The sequencing here drew on peripheral blood, taken in a trial of Ad26.COV2.S vaccine versus placebo. The origin of this receptor is a person aged 18-60 years who received the Ad26.COV2.S COVID-19 vaccine or a placebo. The J gene is TRBJ1-1, the V gene TRBV6-5; D not resolved. CDR3 in amino acids: CASSSNTEAFF. The CDR3 coding sequence is TGTGCCAGCAGTTCTAACACTGAAGCTTTCTTT.